The next 8 T cell receptor beta chains were all read from a single sample in a study of metastatic and nonmetastatic thyroid tumors. None of the patients had undergone any treatment ahead of thyroid surgery. TCRdb re-called clones from the PCR reads using MiXCR. The sample has some 40,000 clones, 15% to 20% seen once. The sequencing sample was made of blood. These receptor sequences come from a female donor with papillary thyroid cancer or a benign thyroid nodule (not recorded which). Some clones in this sample may be carry-over from other donors' samples.

In regard to this clone: The germline gene is not matched at one end of the junction; a read error may be the cause. The V and J genes are TRBV6-1 and TRBJ1-2; D gene uncertain. From germline, CDR1 is MNHNS and CDR2 SASEGT. The CDR3 covers 14 residues. In DNA form, the CDR3 reads TGTGCCAGCAGAAGCCCGTACGGAGCAGGTGGCTACATCTTC. Translation: CASRSPYGAGGYIF.

Many counts were recorded for this clone. The rearrangement uses TRBV6-2 or TRBV6-3 and TRBJ2-2, with 12 bases aligning to TRBD1. Losses at the gene ends were 7 bases for V and 6 bases for J; bases not matched to a gene: 12. The CDR3 is made up of 17 amino acids. Germline assignment: CDR1 MNHEY and CDR2 SVGEGT. CDR3 DNA: TGTGCCAGCACTACACCGGGACAGGGGGCCTGGTCCGGGGAGCTGTTTTTT. Protein product: CASTTPGQGAWSGELFF.

This clone has ten or more counts. This sequence joins TRBV18 and TRBJ2-5, with TRBD2 matching 13 bases. The CDR3 is 16 residues long. The germline CDR1 and CDR2 sequences are KGHSH and LQKENI. Trimming took 3 bases from V and 5 from J; bases not matched to a gene: 6. The CDR3 is CASSPGLAGVRETQYF. The CDR3 DNA reads TGTGCCAGCTCACCCGGACTAGCGGGAGTTCGGGAGACCCAGTACTTC.

This rearrangement joins TRBV5-1 to TRBJ1-1, with 8 nucleotides matching TRBD1. Trimming cost V 4 bases and J 7 bases; bases outside gene matches: 18. This CDR3 spans 17 amino acids. Germline V gives CDR1 SGHRS, CDR2 YFSETQ. The CDR3 nucleotides read TGCGCCAGCAGCCCGGGGACAGGCTCCGAATTCGGGGTTGAAGCTTTCTTT. Translation gives CASSPGTGSEFGVEAFF.

Details on this clone: A much bigger clone sits one base away, suggesting this may be a read error. This chain joins TRBV5-1 and TRBJ2-5, with TRBD1 matching 7 bases. J gave up 7 bases and V 2 bases, and 11 bases lay outside the gene matches. Germline V gene sequence: CDR1 SGHRS, CDR2 YFSETQ. The CDR3 contains 15 residues. CDR3 sequence reads: CASSFSQGRSGTQYF. The CDR3 DNA reads TGCGCCAGCAGCTTCTCACAGGGGCGTTCAGGGACCCAGTACTTC.

This clone was counted many times. The chain couples TRBV11-1 to TRBJ2-1; no clear D gene. CDR3 length: 12 residues. The V gene's germline CDR1 is SGHAT and CDR2 FQDESV (reference sequence). V lost 7 bases and J 7 bases, leaving 11 bases between the germline ends. The CDR3 sequence is CASTSEGNEQFF. For the CDR3, the DNA is TGTGCCAGCACCTCGGAAGGGAATGAGCAGTTCTTC.

The chain uses TRBV6-1 and TRBJ2-7, with 10 bases aligning to TRBD2. Germline lookup yields CDR1 MNHNS and CDR2 SASEGT. The CDR3 sequence is 15 residues long. Trimming at V came to 4 bases and at J to 0 bases, leaving 3 bases not matched to a gene. CDR3 protein: CASSVSSGSSYEQYF. The CDR3 region has the DNA TGTGCCAGCAGTGTATCTAGCGGGAGCTCCTACGAGCAGTACTTC.

This clone showed up many times. This chain joins TRBV6-4 and TRBJ2-1, with TRBD2 identical over 11 bases. This CDR3 region has 16 residues. J lost 6 bases, V lost 0 bases, and 4 bases had no gene match. CDR1 is MRHNA and CDR2 is SNTAGT in the germline V gene. CDR3 loop: CASSDSAGTSGNEQFF. In DNA, the CDR3 is TGTGCCAGCAGTGACTCAGCGGGGACTAGCGGCAATGAGCAGTTCTTC.